Following are 22 T cell receptor beta chains from one sample sequenced in a study of T cell responses to AZD1222 COVID-19 vaccine. TCRdb keeps only in-frame clones here, not all; method: immunoSEQ multiplex PCR. The table lists more than 95,000 clones, about 90% of them singletons, with about 1.4% in the top ten. The source material was peripheral blood, sampled on day 0 of AZD1222 vaccination. The receptors were sampled from an adult in good health.

The chain recombines TRBV19 with TRBJ1-3, with 8 bases aligning to TRBD1. Germline CDR1 and CDR2: LNHDA and SQIVND (reference sequence). V was pared by 4 bases and J by 3 bases, with 5 bases of the junction left unmatched. The CDR3 is made up of 15 amino acids. The chain's CDR3 is CASSTRTGNGNTIYF. CDR3 sequence (DNA): TGTGCCAGTAGTACAAGGACAGGGAATGGAAACACCATATATTTT. Full variable domain (outside the CDR3, taken from reference TRBV19 and TRBJ1-3): DGGITQSPKYLFRKEGQNVTLSCEQNLNHDAMYWYRQDPGQGLRLIYYSQIVNDFQKGDIAEGYSVSREKKESFPLTVTSAQKNPTAFYLCASSTRTGNGNTIYFGEGSWLTVV.

The gene calls are TRBV5-6 and TRBJ1-4, with D maybe TRBD1 (5 bases). CDR3 length: 14 residues. Trimming took 3 bases from V and 6 from J, leaving 12 bases between them. CDR1 is SGHDT and CDR2 is YYEEEE in the germline V gene. Written as DNA, the CDR3 is TGTGCCAGCAGCTCCGGGGGGTCCGATGAAAAACTGTTTTTT. Translation gives CASSSGGSDEKLFF.

The V and J genes are TRBV10-3 and TRBJ2-5, with 8 bases aligning to TRBD2. V lost 5 bases, J lost 1 base, and 15 bases stayed unmatched. Germline V gene sequence: CDR1 ENHRY, CDR2 SYGVKD. The CDR3 covers 18 residues. Here the CDR3 DNA reads TGTGCCATCAGTCAGACCTACAAGGGACTAGGGCCCCAAGAGACCCAGTACTTC. Residues: CAISQTYKGLGPQETQYF.

This rearrangement joins TRBV18 to TRBJ2-7; 8 bases agree with TRBD1. Germline loops: CDR1 KGHSH, CDR2 LQKENI. The CDR3 loop spans 16 amino acids. V dropped 5 bases and J dropped 3; count of bases not matched to a gene: 12. The CDR3, as DNA: TGTGCCAGCTCAACGGCGGGACAGGACGTTTACTACGAGCAGTACTTC. This codes for CASSTAGQDVYYEQYF.

CDR3 in DNA: TGTGCCACCAGTGATGGAGGGGGCACTGAAGCTTTCTTT. Encoded protein: CATSDGGGTEAFF. This chain uses TRBV24-1 with TRBJ1-1, with a tentative D call TRBD1 (6 bases). The germline V and J ends were trimmed by 3 bases and 4 bases, with 8 bases remaining between them. The CDR3 loop spans 13 amino acids. The germline V gene encodes CDR1 KGHDR and CDR2 SFDVKD.

V usage is TRBV6-5 and J usage is TRBJ1-2; TRBD1 matches 8 bases. V trimming: 6 bases; J trimming: 1 base; junction bases outside the gene matches: 4. The germline V gene has CDR1 MNHEY and CDR2 SVGAGI. The CDR3 runs 14 residues. CDR3 region: CASRVTGDNYGYTF. DNA of the CDR3: TGTGCCAGCAGAGTGACAGGGGATAACTATGGCTACACCTTC.

This chain connects TRBV15 to TRBJ1-4, with 7 bases aligning to TRBD1. The CDR3 spans 15 residues. Looked up from germline, CDR1 is LNHNV and CDR2 is YYDKDF (reference sequence). The V and J ends lost 3 bases and 5 bases, in that order; junction bases with no gene match: 6. The CDR3 nucleotides read TGTGCCACCAGCAGGGAGACAGGGATAAATGAAAAACTGTTTTTT. Protein: CATSRETGINEKLFF.

The chain carries TRBV7-3 and TRBJ2-2; 12 nucleotides align to TRBD2. Trimming at V came to 2 bases and at J to 0 bases, leaving 10 bases not matched to a gene. CDR1 is SGHTA and CDR2 is FQGTGA in the germline V gene. The CDR3 runs 20 residues. This CDR3 reads CASSLRRTSGTLANTGELFF. In DNA, the CDR3 is TGTGCCAGCAGCTTACGCCGGACTAGCGGGACCCTCGCGAACACCGGGGAGCTGTTTTTT.

The chain couples TRBV19 to TRBJ2-1; 7 nucleotides agree with TRBD2. Germline lookup yields CDR1 LNHDA and CDR2 SQIVND (reference sequence). This CDR3 comprises 16 residues. The trim removed 5 bases at V and 6 bases at J, leaving 13 bases unmatched. The CDR3 loop is CASSPTSLDFPNEQFF. As DNA, the CDR3 is TGTGCCAGTAGTCCGACTAGCTTGGATTTTCCCAATGAGCAGTTCTTC.

The chain is built from TRBV28 and TRBJ1-3, with D possibly TRBD1 on 5 matching bases. The germline V gene encodes CDR1 MDHEN and CDR2 SYDVKM. This CDR3 has 15 amino acids. V was clipped by 4 bases and J by 0 bases, with 10 bases between them. For the CDR3, the DNA is TGTGCCAGCAGTTGGGGACCAAGCTCTGGAAACACCATATATTTT. It is translated as CASSWGPSSGNTIYF.

The chain has TRBV15 and TRBJ1-1; 7 bases are a match to TRBD1. Trimming at V came to 1 base and at J to 6 bases, leaving 8 bases not matched to a gene. The germline gives CDR1 LNHNV, CDR2 YYDKDF (reference sequence). This CDR3 has 15 residues. CDR3 sequence (DNA): TGTGCCACCAGCAGAGCAATGCAGGGGGGGGCTGAAGCTTTCTTT. This sequence encodes CATSRAMQGGAEAFF.

J is TRBJ1-2 and V is TRBV5-1; the match to TRBD1 covers 10 bases. This CDR3 is built from 13 residues. J was trimmed by 8 bases and V by 2 bases; bases with no gene match: 3. Germline CDR1 is SGHRS and CDR2 is YFSETQ. CDR3 coding DNA: TGCGCCAGCAGCTTTGGGACAGGGGAGGGCTACACCTTC. Amino acids: CASSFGTGEGYTF.

The chain carries TRBV24-1 and TRBJ2-1, with 9 bases fitting TRBD1. After removal of 3 bases from V and 7 bases from J, the junction contained 12 bases not matched to a gene. Germline values: CDR1 KGHDR, CDR2 SFDVKD. The CDR3 is made up of 17 amino acids. The CDR3 bases are TGTGCCACCAGTGATCGGACAGGGGAGTTTTTTAGGAATGAGCAGTTCTTC. It codes for CATSDRTGEFFRNEQFF.

The rearrangement uses TRBV2 and TRBJ2-2, with 9 bases that match TRBD2. The CDR3 is 15 amino acids. V was clipped by 4 bases and J by 10 bases; unmatched bases: 10. CDR1 SNHLY and CDR2 FYNNEI come from the germline V gene. The CDR3 loop reads CASSGVGSGRKELFF. The CDR3 DNA reads as TGTGCCAGCAGTGGCGTGGGAAGCGGGAGGAAGGAGCTGTTTTTT.

CDR3 sequence reads: CASRVGGGIHGYTF. The CDR3 DNA reads as TGCGCCAGCAGAGTTGGTGGGGGGATCCATGGCTACACCTTC. V and J are TRBV5-1 and TRBJ1-2; TRBD1 is a possible D gene (5 bases). Germline-derived CDR1 and CDR2 are SGHRS and YFSETQ. CDR3 size: 14 residues. Trimming removed 5 bases at V and 6 bases at J, with 17 bases between.

This clone came up a few times. The genes are TRBV7-9 and TRBJ1-3; D is unclear. This CDR3 region has 16 residues. Per germline, CDR1 SEHNR and CDR2 FQNEAQ (reference sequence). V was clipped by 5 bases and J by 4 bases, with 18 bases between them. CDR3 sequence reads: CASSPQGSSKGNTIYF. For the CDR3, the DNA is TGTGCCAGCAGCCCCCAAGGGTCCAGTAAAGGAAACACCATATATTTT.

The J gene is TRBJ1-1, the V gene TRBV6-2 or TRBV6-3; a possible D gene is TRBD1 (6 bases). This CDR3 spans 15 amino acids. Germline lookup yields CDR1 MNHEY and CDR2 SVGEGT. Between the trimmed V and J ends, which lost 3 bases and 4 bases, there was a span of 15 bases. CDR3 sequence (DNA): TGTGCCAGCAGTTATAGTAAGGGGGAGCTCACTGAAGCTTTCTTT. Translating it yields CASSYSKGELTEAFF.

The V gene is TRBV9, the J gene TRBJ2-1; maybe TRBD2 (6 bases). Germline assignment: CDR1 SGDLS and CDR2 YYNGEE. This CDR3 is 13 amino acids long. Deletions cut 4 bases from V and 5 bases from J, with 10 bases between. In DNA form, the CDR3 reads TGTGCCAGCAGCCTACTAGCTAACAATGAGCAGTTCTTC. Amino acid sequence: CASSLLANNEQFF.

V usage is TRBV19 and J usage is TRBJ1-1; 8 positions agree with TRBD1. Germline CDR1 reads LNHDA; CDR2 reads SQIVND (reference sequence). Trimming cost V 0 bases and J 5 bases; bases outside gene matches: 5. The CDR3 is 15 residues long. The CDR3 DNA reads as TGTGCCAGTAGTATAGACCAGGGGGCTTATACTGAAGCTTTCTTT. Translated: CASSIDQGAYTEAFF.

V usage is TRBV27 and J usage is TRBJ2-2; D is unclear. The germline V gene has CDR1 MNHEY and CDR2 SMNVEV (reference sequence). The CDR3 extends over 15 amino acids. V was shortened by 5 bases and J by 7 bases, with 17 bases between the two germline ends. The CDR3 loop is CASSLVGTANGELFF. The CDR3 nucleotides read TGTGCCAGCAGTCTGGTCGGAACTGCAAACGGGGAGCTGTTTTTT.

CDR3 region: CASSLDGRQQFF. In DNA form, the CDR3 reads TGTGCCAGCAGCTTAGACGGGAGACAGCAGTTCTTC. V is TRBV7-2 and J is TRBJ2-1; D might be TRBD2 (6 bases). The ends were cut back, 1 base at V and 11 bases at J, with 9 bases in the middle. The CDR3 sequence is 12 residues long. The V gene's germline CDR1 is SGHTA and CDR2 FQGNSA.

The rearrangement links TRBV3-1 (or the pseudogene TRBV3-2) to TRBJ1-2, with TRBD1 as a possible D gene (5 bases). With 0 bases removed from V and 2 bases from J, the gap between germline ends came to 10 bases. Germline V gene data show CDR1 as LGHDT and CDR2 as YNNKEL (reference sequence). This CDR3 comprises 15 residues. This chain's CDR3 is CASSQDLGTNYGYTF. CDR3 in DNA: TGTGCCAGCAGCCAAGACTTGGGGACGAACTATGGCTACACCTTC.